These 2 T cell receptor beta chains came from one sample sequenced in a study of OX40 agonist ivuxolimab in advanced cancers. Assay: immunoSEQ multiplex PCR; the TCRdb copy retains only in-frame clones and omits some. In the table there are 60,000 to 65,000 clones, 90% to 95% of which are singletons. The sequences come from CD4+ or CD8+ T cells sorted from blood, collected in a trial of the OX40 agonist ivuxolimab. The receptors come from an adult with an advanced solid tumor such as melanoma, head and neck, liver or kidney cancer.

The J gene is TRBJ2-2, the V gene TRBV5-1; 7 bases are shared with TRBD1. The CDR3 spans 15 residues. The J segment lost 2 bases and the V segment lost 4 bases, leaving 5 bases of the junction unmatched. Germline V CDR1 and CDR2: SGHRS, YFSETQ. The CDR3 nucleotides are TGCGCCAGCAGCATCCGACAGGGTAACACCGGGGAGCTGTTTTTT. Protein product: CASSIRQGNTGELFF. The full variable domain, its missing parts supplied by reference TRBV5-1 and TRBJ2-2, is KAGVTQTPRYLIKTRGQQVTLSCSPISGHRSVSWYQQTPGQGLQFLFEYFSETQRNKGNFPGRFSGRQFSNSRSEMNVSTLELGDSALYLCASSIRQGNTGELFFGEGSRLTVL.

The V call is TRBV6-1, the J call TRBJ1-6; 8 nucleotides align to TRBD1. Germline CDR1 and CDR2: MNHNS and SASEGT. V was clipped by 2 bases and J by 7 bases; unmatched bases: 4. This CDR3 region has 15 residues. DNA of the CDR3: TGTGCCAGCAGTGAAACGACAGGGGTAAATTCACCCCTCCACTTT. It yields the protein CASSETTGVNSPLHF.